This paragraph covers one T cell receptor beta chain sequence. These data come from a study of read filtering for tumor transcriptome and immune sequencing. The CDR3 is made up of 13 amino acids. The germline V gene encodes CDR1 ENHRY and CDR2 SYGVKD. The ends were cut back, 11 bases at V and 0 bases at J, with 13 bases in the middle. This library used 300 to 450 ng RNA and molecular barcoded adaptors spanning alpha/delta and beta/gamma chains. In TCRdb, the reads were re-called with MiXCR into one record per CDR3 protein. The sample records more than 35,000 distinct CDR3 sequences, roughly 15% being singletons.

The chain combines TRBV10-3 with TRBJ1-1; D is undetermined. The specimen was a population of CD138-negative cells sorted from bone marrow. This sequence originates from a donor aged 40 or over with multiple myeloma. The CDR3 coding sequence is TGTGCCTCTAAGGACTGGATGAACACTGAAGCTTTCTTT. Translation: CASKDWMNTEAFF.